A selection of T cell receptor beta chains follows, all from one sample in a study of CXCR3-negative and CXCR3-positive naive CD8 T cells. With the 5' RACE reads reprocessed, TCRdb shows one record per CDR3 protein and no DNA. In all, the sample yields about 48,000 distinct CDR3 sequences. The sequenced material came from memory CD8+ T cells from blood. These TCRs come from a human donor in good health. Some clones in this sample may be carry-over from other donors' samples. Both conserved end residues are part of each CDR3. The order of the fields is V gene, J gene, CDR3 protein.

>TRBV28|TRBJ1-5
CASIWTGALNQPQHF
>TRBV10-3|TRBJ2-7
CAISEGKVYEQYF
>TRBV6-2/TRBV6-3|TRBJ2-2
CASSYAWGANTGELFF
>TRBV10-2|TRBJ2-2
CASGENTGELFF
>TRBV20-1|TRBJ2-3
CSARAPGLAKDTQYF
>TRBV7-9|TRBJ2-2
CASSPWDPAATGELFF
>TRBV29-1|TRBJ2-5
CSVGTPDSQETQYF
>TRBV6-4|TRBJ2-1
CASSEGSANEQFF
>TRBV9|TRBJ2-5
CASSANGETQYF
>TRBV7-3|TRBJ2-2
CASSFRAGELFF
>TRBV7-6|TRBJ2-2
CASSLDFSNTGELFF
>TRBV10-3|TRBJ1-4
CAISDEAEATNEKLFF
>TRBV28|TRBJ1-2
CASSTEDHRRDYGYTF
>TRBV7-9|TRBJ2-1
CASSQTSGGNNEQFF
>TRBV5-5|TRBJ2-3
CASSFLAAEADTQYF
>TRBV4-3|TRBJ1-6
CASSQDSINSPLHF
>TRBV20-1|TRBJ2-7
CSASPPKGPGEQYF